A single sample gave rise to the 27 T cell receptor beta chains below, sequenced in a study of blood T cells in healthy people across ages. Using a J-beta primer mix together with a sample-barcoded 5' primer, a second PCR was run for about 6 to 12 cycles. From the 5' RACE reads, TCRdb called clonotypes with MiXCR, one entry per CDR3 protein. The sample has over 700,000 distinct CDR3 sequences, about 53% seen once. Sequenced material: blood. These TCRs come from a man older than 75 in good health.

V gene TRBV2 combines with J gene TRBJ2-5, with D unresolved. The J call may be wrong; the DNA end is better matched by TRBJ2-7. CDR3 length: 12 residues. The germline V gene encodes CDR1 SNHLY and CDR2 FYNNEI. CDR3 DNA sequence: TGTGCCAGCAGGGATGACACTTACGAGCAGTACTTC. Translating gives CASRDDTYEQYF.

About this clonotype: The junction shows a germline mismatch at one end, possibly a read error. The genes are TRBV7-7 and TRBJ2-3, with 13 bases lining up with TRBD2. Germline V gives CDR1 SSHAT, CDR2 FNYEAQ (reference sequence). The CDR3 is 16 amino acids. CDR3 loop: CASSLGTSGAGDTQYF. The CDR3 bases are TGTGCTAGCAGCTTAGGGACTAGCGGGGCTGGAGATACGCAGTATTTT. Full variable domain (missing parts from reference TRBV7-7 and TRBJ2-3): GAGVSQSPRYKVTKRGQDVTLRCDPISSHATLYWYQQALGQGPEFLTYFNYEAQPDKSGLPSDRFSAERPEGSISTLTIQRTEQRDSAMYRCASSLGTSGAGDTQYFGPGTRLTVL.

This sequence joins TRBV7-3 and TRBJ2-1; weak D call: TRBD2 (6 bases). V was pared by 5 bases and J by 5 bases, with 16 bases between. Germline V gene data show CDR1 as SGHTA and CDR2 as FQGTGA. The CDR3 length is 15 residues. CDR3 DNA: TGTGCCAGCAGCATTTCGGGCGGGACTCACAATGAGCAGTTCTTC. As protein: CASSISGGTHNEQFF.

For this clonotype: Just one base apart from a much larger clone, this may be a read error. V gene TRBV9 combines with J gene TRBJ1-2; D remains unclear. Between the trimmed V and J ends, which lost 3 bases and 8 bases, there was a span of 14 bases. CDR3 length: 13 amino acids. Germline V gene lookup returns CDR1 SGDLS and CDR2 YYNGEE. CDR3 sequence: CASSDGPLGGYTF. The DNA for the CDR3 is TGTGCCAGCAGCGATGGCCCGTTAGGCGGCTACACCTTC. The whole variable domain, filled in from reference TRBV9 and TRBJ1-2, reads DSGVTQTPKHLITATGQRVTLRCSPRSGDLSVYWYQQSLDQGLQFLIQYYNGEERAKGNILERFSAQQFPDLHSELNLSSLELGDSALYFCASSDGPLGGYTFGSGTRLTVV.

This clonotype was seen more than once but under ten times. The V gene is TRBV24-1, the J gene TRBJ1-1; D gene unclear. The CDR3 extends over 11 amino acids. The V gene lost 5 bases and the J gene lost 12 bases, with 12 bases spanning the gap. CDR1 KGHDR and CDR2 SFDVKD come from the germline V gene. The CDR3 nucleotides are TGTGCCACCAGTGGTCCGGGCGGGTCTTTCTTT. Protein: CATSGPGGSFF.

This chain connects TRBV5-6 to TRBJ1-2; 9 nucleotides match TRBD1. V was clipped by 4 bases and J by 8 bases; unmatched bases: 12. The CDR3 is 15 amino acids. Looked up from germline, CDR1 is SGHDT and CDR2 is YYEEEE. The CDR3: CASSPRDRAGSGYTF. CDR3 coding DNA: TGTGCCAGCAGCCCACGGGACAGGGCGGGGAGCGGCTACACCTTC.

As for this clonotype: Being one base from a much bigger clone, this may be a read error. The J gene is TRBJ2-7, the V gene TRBV4-2; 7 bases line up with TRBD2. The CDR3 totals 16 residues. The germline V gene has CDR1 LGHNA and CDR2 YNFKEQ. J gave up 5 bases and V 3 bases, and 13 bases lay outside the gene matches. The CDR3 region has the DNA TGTGCCAGCAGCCATACGACCGGGGCTAGCGGTAACGAGCAGTACTTC. As protein: CASSHTTGASGNEQYF.

The gene calls are TRBV12-3 or TRBV12-4 and TRBJ1-4; 7 bases match TRBD1. This CDR3 comprises 12 residues. V lost 2 bases, J lost 13 bases, and 4 bases stayed unmatched. CDR3 sequence (DNA): TGTGCCAGCAGTTTAAAGGGACAGCGACTGTTTTTT. Its protein is CASSLKGQRLFF.

This sequence joins TRBV7-2 and TRBJ2-7, with 7 bases aligning to TRBD2. The CDR3 sequence is 15 residues long. Per germline, CDR1 SGHTA and CDR2 FQGNSA. With 3 bases clipped from V and 2 bases from J, the junction kept 7 bases outside the gene matches. CDR3 region: CASSFQAGAPYEQYF. Here the CDR3 DNA reads TGTGCCAGCAGCTTTCAGGCGGGAGCCCCCTACGAGCAGTACTTC.

The chain has TRBV24-1 and TRBJ2-2; tentatively, D is TRBD1 or TRBD2 (8 bases each). Trimming took 5 bases from V and 6 from J, leaving 36 bases between them. Per germline, CDR1 KGHDR and CDR2 SFDVKD. The CDR3 runs to 22 residues. CDR3 nucleotide sequence: TGTGCCACCAGTGGCCTGAGGGGAGGACAGGGTTCTAGCGGGCGTAACGCCGGGGAGCTGTTTTTT. Its protein is CATSGLRGGQGSSGRNAGELFF.

This clonotype was observed a few times. J is TRBJ1-6 and V is TRBV5-1, with D unresolved. CDR1 is SGHRS and CDR2 is YFSETQ in the germline V gene. The CDR3 contains 14 residues. V shed 0 bases and J shed 5 bases, with 6 bases lying between them. The CDR3 bases are TGCGCCAGCAGCTTGGAAGGGAATAATTCACCCCTCCACTTT. This translates into CASSLEGNNSPLHF.

In its sample, this clonotype was seen once. The chain links TRBV29-1 to TRBJ1-1; 7 bases map to TRBD1. Germline CDR1 SQVTM, CDR2 ANQGSEA. The CDR3 is 13 amino acids. Trimming removed 7 bases from V and 1 base from J; junction bases left unmatched: 6. This chain's CDR3 is CSGAQGGNTEAFF. CDR3 bases: TGCAGCGGCGCTCAGGGGGGGAACACTGAAGCTTTCTTT.

This clonotype was seen a few times. The chain joins TRBV6-5 to TRBJ1-2; no clear D gene. V lost 0 bases and J 6 bases, leaving 14 bases between the germline ends. This CDR3 comprises 15 residues. Germline values: CDR1 MNHEY, CDR2 SVGAGI. The CDR3 sequence: CASSYSWDTADGYTF. DNA of the CDR3: TGTGCCAGCAGTTACTCATGGGATACAGCGGATGGCTACACCTTC.

This clonotype was found a few times. The chain joins TRBV29-1 to TRBJ2-1; 10 bases align to TRBD2. From germline, CDR1 is SQVTM and CDR2 ANQGSEA. The junction had 8 bases not matched to a gene; V was cut back by 7 bases and J by 2 bases. The CDR3 totals 15 residues. In nucleotides, the CDR3 is TGCAGCGGCAAAGGGCTAGCGGGAGCCTACAATGAGCAGTTCTTC. This gives the protein CSGKGLAGAYNEQFF.

The gene calls are TRBV24-1 and TRBJ1-5; no clear D. In germline, CDR1 is KGHDR, CDR2 SFDVKD. The CDR3 totals 14 residues. Between the trimmed V and J ends, which lost 3 bases and 4 bases, there was a span of 9 bases. The DNA for the CDR3 is TGTGCCACCAGTGATCCAGGTACAAATCAGCCCCAGCATTTT. Protein product: CATSDPGTNQPQHF.

The chain recombines TRBV24-1 with TRBJ2-1; 8 bases are shared with TRBD2. CDR1 and CDR2 from the germline V gene are KGHDR and SFDVKD. CDR3 size: 16 residues. Trimming removed 1 base from V and 2 bases from J; junction bases left unmatched: 3. For the CDR3, the DNA is TGTGCCACCAGTGATTTAAGCGGGAGTACCTACAATGAGCAGTTCTTC. Its protein is CATSDLSGSTYNEQFF.

This clonotype was picked up one time. This chain joins TRBV11-2 and TRBJ2-7; tentatively, D is TRBD2 (5 bases). The germline V gene encodes CDR1 SGHAT and CDR2 FQNNGV. The CDR3 is 16 residues long. Trimming shortened V by 0 bases and J by 5 bases, and 17 bases separated the two germline ends. This CDR3 reads CASSLDRRGRWHEQYF. Here the CDR3 DNA reads TGTGCCAGCAGCTTAGATCGAAGAGGGAGATGGCACGAGCAGTACTTC.

The gene calls are TRBV28 and TRBJ2-5; no definite D call. With 5 bases removed from V and 4 bases from J, the gap between germline ends came to 11 bases. The germline V gene encodes CDR1 MDHEN and CDR2 SYDVKM. CDR3 length: 13 amino acids. The chain's CDR3 is CASSPLLPETQYF. In DNA form, the CDR3 reads TGTGCCAGCAGTCCCCTTCTCCCAGAGACCCAGTACTTC.

This clonotype was seen only a few times. This chain uses TRBV20-1 with TRBJ1-6; perhaps TRBD1 as D (5 bases). This CDR3 region has 15 residues. Trimming shortened V by 0 bases and J by 3 bases, and 9 bases separated the two germline ends. CDR1 is DFQATT and CDR2 is SNEGSKA in the germline V gene (reference sequence). The DNA of the CDR3 is TGCAGTGCTAGAGATCCCCAGGGCTATAATTCACCCCTCCACTTT. This codes for CSARDPQGYNSPLHF.

The chain joins TRBV25-1 to TRBJ1-2, with 7 positions matching TRBD1. The V gene end was trimmed by 9 bases and the J gene end by 3 bases; junction bases not matched to a gene: 19. CDR3 length: 17 residues. Germline V gives CDR1 MGHDK, CDR2 SYGVNS. The CDR3 is CASATSGTVPMHYGYTF. For the CDR3, the DNA is TGTGCCAGTGCAACTTCCGGGACAGTGCCTATGCACTATGGCTACACCTTC.

Remarks on this clonotype: The junction departs from germline at one end; a sequencing error may be responsible. The gene calls are TRBV27 and TRBJ2-1, with 10 bases matching TRBD2. The germline CDR1 and CDR2 sequences are MNHEY and SMNVEV (reference sequence). This CDR3 region has 14 residues. The CDR3 sequence: CAGSVQREGSKQFF. CDR3 sequence (DNA): TGTGCCGGCAGTGTCCAGCGGGAGGGCAGTAAGCAGTTCTTC.

This clonotype was observed a few times. The chain links TRBV7-2 to TRBJ2-7, with D perhaps given as TRBD1 or TRBD2 (6 bases each). V dropped 3 bases and J dropped 4 bases, with 13 bases sitting between them. Per germline, CDR1 SGHTA and CDR2 FQGNSA. CDR3 length equals 14 residues. CDR3 bases: TGTGCCAGCAGCTTGGGGGGCGTCAGGTACGAGCAGTACTTC. Translation gives CASSLGGVRYEQYF.

The rearrangement links TRBV7-9 to TRBJ2-5; 8 bases fit TRBD1. CDR3 length equals 14 residues. CDR1 and CDR2 from the germline V gene are SEHNR and FQNEAQ (reference sequence). V shed 5 bases, J shed 7 bases, and the junction held 9 bases outside the gene matches. The CDR3 is CASSPSGGAGTQYF. CDR3 nucleotide sequence: TGTGCCAGCAGCCCCTCAGGGGGCGCGGGGACCCAGTACTTC.

This chain uses TRBV20-1 with TRBJ2-1, with 9 bases identical to TRBD2. Germline-derived CDR1 and CDR2 are DFQATT and SNEGSKA (reference sequence). V gave up 5 bases and J gave up 10 bases; unmatched junction bases: 12. This CDR3 contains 14 residues. CDR3 coding DNA: TGCAGTGCTGGTTCCCTTAGCGGGAGAGGGGAGCAGTTCTTC. Translating it yields CSAGSLSGRGEQFF.

The CDR3 reads CATSRVQGSSEQYF. DNA of the CDR3: TGTGCCACCAGCAGAGTCCAGGGAAGTAGCGAGCAGTACTTC. The rearrangement links TRBV15 to TRBJ2-5; tentatively, D is TRBD1 (5 bases). The J call may be incorrect, as the DNA end agrees better with TRBJ2-7. The germline V gene has CDR1 LNHNV and CDR2 YYDKDF (reference sequence). The CDR3 spans 14 residues.

This clonotype has just a few counts. V is TRBV20-1 and J is TRBJ2-7; 16 nucleotides align to TRBD2. The CDR3 spans 15 residues. With 6 bases clipped from V and 2 bases from J, the junction kept 4 bases outside the gene matches. Germline CDR1 reads DFQATT; CDR2 reads SNEGSKA (reference sequence). This chain's CDR3 is CSAGTSGRVPYEQYF. As DNA, the CDR3 is TGCAGTGCCGGGACTAGCGGGAGGGTTCCCTACGAGCAGTACTTC.

The rearrangement uses TRBV7-2 and TRBJ2-5, with D possibly TRBD1 on 5 matching bases. V lost 0 bases and J lost 10, with 12 bases in between. From germline, CDR1 is SGHTA and CDR2 FQGNSA. The CDR3 totals 13 residues. The CDR3: CASSLAPGSDQYF. The CDR3 DNA reads TGTGCCAGCAGCTTAGCCCCAGGGTCGGACCAGTACTTC.